This T cell receptor (beta chain) comes out of a study of vaccination and CD4 T cells after COVID-19. On the study more broadly: The study drew post-COVID samples a median roughly 99 days after diagnosis (range 35 to 161). Spike peptides, overlapping and drawn from SARS-CoV-2, HCoV-NL63, HCoV-OC43 and HCoV-229E, were used to stimulate cells. Overall study findings and caveats: Data came from relatively few convalescent patients and lacked early post-infection timepoints.

Once obtained from cultured CD4+ T cells, the DNA was sequenced using the Oncomine TCR Beta short-read assay. Researchers extracted genomic DNA from CD4+ T cells that had been cultured. TCRdb reprocessed the PCR reads via MiXCR and lists one record per CDR3 protein. This table has roughly 20,000 distinct CDR3 sequences, 43% appearing once. Treatment given: 10-day PBMC culture with coronavirus spike peptide pools or control peptides (ViraFEST assay). V was cut by 6 bases and J by 0 bases, with 17 bases left in between. The germline V gene has CDR1 DFQATT and CDR2 SNEGSKA (reference sequence). The CDR3 sequence is 15 residues long. Points on this clonotype: No antigen is known for it.

The chain employs TRBV20-1 and TRBJ1-1; D remains unclear. The source is a human donor who had recovered from COVID-19. The material was CD4+ T cells from blood, cultured in vitro, obtained after SARS-CoV-2 vaccination. Here the CDR3 DNA reads TGCAGTGCGGTCGTTTTTGTGGGGATGAACACTGAAGCTTTCTTT. It codes for CSAVVFVGMNTEAFF.